These 10 T cell receptor beta chains originate from one sample sequenced in a study of blood T cell repertoires in COVID-19. The data were produced by immunoSEQ multiplex PCR, yet TCRdb's version contains in-frame clones alone and is incomplete. Altogether around 200,000 clones are present, roughly 90% being singletons, with the ten largest covering about 4%. Sequences were obtained from PBMCs or T cells enriched from blood (not recorded which). These receptors were taken from a woman between 40 and 50 years old with acute COVID-19.

The chain employs TRBV5-5 and TRBJ1-2, with D possibly TRBD1 on 6 matching bases. This CDR3 has 16 amino acids. Germline CDR1 is SGHKS and CDR2 is YYEKEE (reference sequence). V was pared by 5 bases and J by 4 bases, with 21 bases between. The CDR3, as DNA: TGTGCCAGCAGTTCCTCGGGACAACGGACCTTCTATGGCTACACCTTC. The encoded protein is CASSSSGQRTFYGYTF.

The chain joins TRBV3-1 (or the pseudogene TRBV3-2) to TRBJ1-3; 8 bases are shared with TRBD1. The CDR3 length is 19 residues. Trimming removed 0 bases from V and 4 bases from J; junction bases left unmatched: 14. Germline lookup yields CDR1 LGHDT and CDR2 YNNKEL (reference sequence). CDR3 sequence: CASSQDFGQGVRRGNTIYF. CDR3 sequence (DNA): TGTGCCAGCAGCCAAGATTTCGGACAGGGCGTCCGTAGGGGAAACACCATATATTTT.

The chain links TRBV29-1 to TRBJ2-5; 10 bases map to TRBD2. This CDR3 is built from 14 residues. V dropped 4 bases and J dropped 4; count of bases not matched to a gene: 6. The V gene's germline CDR1 is SQVTM and CDR2 ANQGSEA. This chain's CDR3 is CSVGVAGGGETQYF. DNA for the CDR3: TGCAGCGTTGGGGTAGCGGGGGGAGGAGAGACCCAGTACTTC.

The chain carries TRBV7-9 and TRBJ2-3; no definite D call. There are 15 residues in the CDR3. The germline V gene has CDR1 SEHNR and CDR2 FQNEAQ (reference sequence). The V end lost 2 bases, the J end lost 0 bases, and 9 bases lay between the germline ends. Here the CDR3 reads CASSLFRLSTDTQYF. CDR3 nucleotide sequence: TGTGCCAGCAGCTTATTCAGATTAAGCACAGATACGCAGTATTTT.

This clone has just one count. V gene TRBV2 combines with J gene TRBJ1-1; weak D call: TRBD1 (5 bases). Per the germline V gene, CDR1 is SNHLY and CDR2 is FYNNEI. CDR3 length: 12 amino acids. The germline V and J ends were trimmed by 5 bases and 1 base, with 5 bases remaining between them. The CDR3 DNA follows: TGTGCCAGCAGTCAGGGGAACACTGAAGCTTTCTTT. As protein: CASSQGNTEAFF.

The rearrangement links TRBV12-5 to TRBJ2-5; 8 bases fit TRBD2. The CDR3 contains 18 residues. Germline V lookup: CDR1 LGHNT, CDR2 FRNRAP. Unmatched junction bases numbered 16, after V lost 2 bases and J lost 5 bases. The CDR3 loop is CASGLLPPGRGVRETQYF. Written as DNA, the CDR3 is TGTGCTAGTGGTTTGCTCCCCCCGGGGCGGGGGGTCCGGGAGACCCAGTACTTC.

This clone was seen a few times. The chain employs TRBV7-9 and TRBJ2-1; D is possibly TRBD2 (6 bases). The CDR3 spans 14 residues. V lost 3 bases and J lost 5, with 11 bases in between. CDR1 and CDR2 from the germline V gene are SEHNR and FQNEAQ (reference sequence). For the CDR3, the DNA is TGTGCCAGCAGCTTCGAGCGGGCCAACAATGAGCAGTTCTTC. Translating it yields CASSFERANNEQFF. The entire variable domain, with the rest obtained from reference TRBV7-9 and TRBJ2-1, is as follows: DTGVSQNPRHKITKRGQNVTFRCDPISEHNRLYWYRQTLGQGPEFLTYFQNEAQLEKSRLLSDRFSAERPKGSFSTLEIQRTEQGDSAMYLCASSFERANNEQFFGPGTRLTVL.

The V call is TRBV30, the J call TRBJ1-4; D possibly corresponds to TRBD1 (5 bases). Germline V CDR1 and CDR2: GTSNPN, SVGIG (reference sequence). Deletions cut 2 bases from V and 11 bases from J, with 15 bases between. The CDR3 consists of 13 residues. CDR3 sequence: CAWSTPPGFKLFF. The CDR3, as DNA: TGTGCCTGGAGTACCCCCCCAGGGTTTAAACTGTTTTTT.

The chain couples TRBV27 to TRBJ2-3; 8 bases match TRBD1. Germline trimming cut 10 bases from V and 9 bases from J; bases unmatched to any gene: 18. CDR3 length: 15 amino acids. Germline CDR1 reads MNHEY; CDR2 reads SMNVEV (reference sequence). The CDR3 is CATQRAGQGRDTQYF. The DNA of the CDR3 is TGTGCCACCCAACGGGCAGGACAGGGTAGGGACACGCAGTATTTT.

This clone was counted once. The chain carries TRBV30 and TRBJ1-1, with no clear D. Germline V gives CDR1 GTSNPN, CDR2 SVGIG (reference sequence). The CDR3 spans 10 residues. The V gene lost 4 bases and the J gene lost 10 bases, with 10 bases spanning the gap. The CDR3 region is CAWKKNRAFF. The CDR3 bases are TGTGCCTGGAAAAAGAACAGAGCTTTCTTT.